This passage covers 7 T cell receptor beta chains from one sample sequenced in a study of a mutant IDH1 vaccine in newly diagnosed glioma. Libraries were prepared by immunoSEQ multiplex PCR; TCRdb keeps only in-frame clonotypes and omits some of them. The sample contains about 36,000 clones, about four fifths of which appear only once. These receptors lack a known antigen. Time point in this sample: week 5, during vaccination. The study gave 300 ug of mutant IDH1 20-mer peptide per vaccine dose, with topical imiquimod. Specimen: PBMCs, collected from a glioma patient whose treatment included an IDH1 peptide vaccine. The receptors were gathered from a man aged 45-65 years with glioma.

The CDR3 is CASRPRGGVDQPQHF. DNA of the CDR3: TGTGCCAGTAGACCCCGGGGAGGCGTTGATCAGCCCCAGCATTTT. The chain joins TRBV19 to TRBJ1-5; D is uncertain. The CDR3 spans 15 residues. Trimming shortened V by 6 bases and J by 5 bases, and 17 bases separated the two germline ends. Germline V gene sequence: CDR1 LNHDA, CDR2 SQIVND (reference sequence).

The chain joins TRBV27 to TRBJ2-7, with 9 positions matching TRBD1. Germline V gene lookup returns CDR1 MNHEY and CDR2 SMNVEV (reference sequence). V was clipped by 7 bases and J by 3 bases; unmatched bases: 4. The length of the CDR3 is 13 residues. The CDR3 region is CASMRQGDYEQYF. The CDR3 nucleotides are TGTGCCAGCATGAGACAGGGGGACTACGAGCAGTACTTC.

This chain uses TRBV4-1 with TRBJ2-7, with D perhaps given as TRBD1 or TRBD2 (7 bases each). With 3 bases removed from V and 3 bases from J, the gap between germline ends came to 18 bases. The V gene's germline CDR1 is MGHRA and CDR2 YSYEKL. The CDR3 loop spans 16 amino acids. In DNA form, the CDR3 reads TGCGCCAGCAGCCACGCAGGGCAGGGGGGGAACTACGAGCAGTACTTC. It specifies CASSHAGQGGNYEQYF.

The V gene is TRBV5-1, the J gene TRBJ2-3; 7 positions agree with TRBD2. The CDR3 is 15 residues long. Trimming took 0 bases from V and 3 from J; bases not matched to a gene: 4. In germline, CDR1 is SGHRS, CDR2 YFSETQ. CDR3 sequence reads: CASSLAGGGTDTQYF. The CDR3 region has the DNA TGCGCCAGCAGCTTGGCGGGAGGAGGGACAGATACGCAGTATTTT.

The rearrangement links TRBV7-2 to TRBJ1-4; D ambiguous. Trimming left V 1 base short and J 8 bases short, with 14 bases between. The CDR3 length is 15 residues. Germline CDR1 and CDR2: SGHTA and FQGNSA. CDR3 coding DNA: TGTGCCAGCAGCTTAGTCCCGGGCGTCGGAGAAAAACTGTTTTTT. Protein: CASSLVPGVGEKLFF.

The chain has TRBV7-2 and TRBJ1-1, with 7 nucleotides matching TRBD1. The germline CDR1 and CDR2 sequences are SGHTA and FQGNSA. The junction had 6 bases not matched to a gene; V was cut back by 1 base and J by 10 bases. The length of the CDR3 is 13 residues. The CDR3 here is CASSLDREGAAFF. In nucleotides, the CDR3 is TGTGCCAGCAGCTTAGATAGGGAGGGGGCAGCTTTCTTT.

V gene TRBV18 combines with J gene TRBJ1-1; D is unresolved. Trimming cost V 2 bases and J 10 bases, with 14 bases left between them. Per the germline V gene, CDR1 is KGHSH and CDR2 is LQKENI. The CDR3 contains 13 residues. The CDR3 DNA follows: TGTGCCAGCTCACCAGAAACAGACGATGGAGCTTTCTTT. Its translation: CASSPETDDGAFF.